This T cell receptor beta chain was observed in a study of blood T cell repertoires in COVID-19. Germline V CDR1 and CDR2: SQVTM, ANQGSEA. V was cut by 1 base and J by 2 bases, with 11 bases left in between. The CDR3 is made up of 15 amino acids. Produced via immunoSEQ multiplex PCR; TCRdb's table is partial and in-frame only. The repertoire includes a few hundred thousand clones, 75% to 90% of them detected once, and 4% to 5% sits in the top ten. The sample comprised peripheral blood. The rearrangement links TRBV29-1 to TRBJ2-2; a possible D gene is TRBD2 (5 bases). This TCR derives from a woman between 40 and 55 years old who had recovered from COVID-19. The CDR3 coding sequence is TGCAGCGTTGAAGGGGGAGCTATCAACACCGGGGAGCTGTTTTTT. Translating it yields CSVEGGAINTGELFF.